This T cell receptor beta chain was found in a study of blood T cell repertoires in COVID-19. Profiled with immunoSEQ multiplex PCR; TCRdb holds only in-frame clones, not every one. The top ten hold roughly 2.8% of the sample, which has more than 12,000 clones, 80% to 90% seen once. This CDR3 is 11 amino acids long. CDR1 MNHEY and CDR2 SVGAGI come from the germline V gene. V lost 8 bases and J lost 7, with 11 bases in between. Sequenced input: peripheral blood. This clonotype was sampled from a human donor in a cohort sampled during active COVID-19. The rearrangement links TRBV6-5 to TRBJ1-1; TRBD1 is a possible D gene (5 bases). CDR3: CASGQGFEAFF. The CDR3 DNA follows: TGTGCCAGCGGTCAGGGTTTTGAAGCTTTCTTT.